This TCR beta chain stems from a study of shared clonotypes between healthy human individuals. Whole-study results and caveats: Sequencing depth was a factor that was expected to affect clonotype sharing among donors. At large depth, rarefaction still showed sorted-subset sequencing to be incomplete. Of the naive CD4 clonotypes, around 4.7% were shared across a few donors.

Comments on this clone: Antigen: not known.

Per the authors' pipeline: Junction-only sequences produced by ImmunoSEQ had no quality scores, so filtering differed. Repertoires were generated with immunoSEQ multiplex PCR, while TCRdb's copy carries only in-frame clones and drops some. V, J and clone size are taken as reported in that table, and D and trimming were inferred from the DNA itself. Of some 1,100,000 clones in the sample, approximately 80% were seen once. CDR3 length: 19 amino acids. Trimming at V came to 2 bases and at J to 0 bases, leaving 10 bases not matched to a gene. Germline V gene data show CDR1 as SGHNT and CDR2 as YYREEE (reference sequence).

The chain employs TRBV5-4 and TRBJ2-6; 8 bases align to TRBD1. Sequenced input: memory CD4+ T cells from PBMCs. This sample's subset: CD45RA-negative fraction. The receptor's source is a man aged 18 to 29 in good health. Some clones in this sample may be carry-over from other donors' samples. This CDR3 is CASSFRSGTGSSGANVLTF. CDR3 DNA sequence: TGTGCCAGCAGCTTTCGATCCGGGACAGGAAGCTCTGGGGCCAACGTCCTGACTTTC. The whole variable domain, remainder taken from reference TRBV5-4 and TRBJ2-6, is ETGVTQSPTHLIKTRGQQVTLRCSSQSGHNTVSWYQQALGQGPQFIFQYYREEENGRGNFPPRFSGLQFPNYSSELNVNALELDDSALYLCASSFRSGTGSSGANVLTFGAGSRLTVL.